These T cell receptor beta chains were read from a single sample in a study of T cell responses to AZD1222 COVID-19 vaccine. The table came from immunoSEQ multiplex PCR; TCRdb's copy has only in-frame clones and leaves some out. The sample includes 95,000 to 150,000 clones, under 90% of them seen just once. Source: peripheral blood, taken on day 0 of AZD1222 vaccination. These receptors were collected from an adult in good health. Both conserved end residues are part of each CDR3. Each record gives: J gene, V gene, clone size, CDR3 protein. For some rows the clone size is stated as once, few or many, or as a class when expanded; others skip it.

TRBJ2-3 | TRBV11-1 | - | CASSSRTGLTDTQYF
TRBJ2-2 | TRBV5-1 | - | CASTDRANTGELFF
TRBJ1-3 | TRBV28 | - | CASSLGGGTGNTIYF
TRBJ1-2 | TRBV3-1/TRBV3-2 | - | CASSQDLNHGYTF
TRBJ2-1 | TRBV18 | - | CASSQTILAGGYNEQFF
TRBJ2-2 | TRBV6-4 | - | CASSSGGGNTGELFF
TRBJ1-4 | TRBV5-1 | few | CASSLGTGKEKLFF
TRBJ2-1 | TRBV21-1 | few | CASSKARTSQYTEQFF
TRBJ2-1 | TRBV10-2 | - | CASKGGRSLNEQFF
TRBJ1-6 | TRBV10-3 | once | CAISFDRANSPLHF
TRBJ1-1 | TRBV4-2 | - | CASSQRFGVVYEAFF
TRBJ2-1 | TRBV5-4 | - | CASSLNPRNEQFF
TRBJ2-5 | TRBV11-2 | - | CASSYGGSVGFETQYF
TRBJ2-7 | TRBV25-1 | - | CASSVLGRNEQYF
TRBJ1-5 | TRBV24-1 | - | CATSPGPGQPQHF
TRBJ2-5 | TRBV30 | - | CAWSRQGGETQYF
TRBJ2-3 | TRBV7-3 | - | CASSWYGTGYPTDTQYF
TRBJ1-3 | TRBV27 | - | CASTSAGSGNTIYF
TRBJ2-2 | TRBV28 | - | CASSWTNTGELFF
TRBJ2-7 | TRBV7-9 | - | CASSPGADYEQYF
TRBJ2-2 | TRBV4-1 | - | CASSQGRTVIAGELFF
TRBJ1-1 | TRBV7-2 | - | CASSRDRDTNTEAFF
TRBJ1-1 | TRBV28 | few | CASSDLGEAFF
TRBJ1-2 | TRBV6-1 | - | CASSEGRVRGTYGYTF
TRBJ2-4 | TRBV5-1 | - | CASSLAPGGVIQYF
TRBJ2-1 | TRBV19 | - | CASSTTPVGSNEQFF
TRBJ2-2 | TRBV7-9 | - | CASTPGTSLNTGELFF
TRBJ1-1 | TRBV5-8 | - | CASSLARSSEAFF
TRBJ2-2 | TRBV27 | - | CASSRAGTANTGELFF
TRBJ2-4 | TRBV10-3 | once | CAISTDRGANIQYF
TRBJ2-7 | TRBV18 | - | CASSPGTGVYEQYF
TRBJ2-7 | TRBV27 | - | CASSRQGGGNEQYF
TRBJ2-6 | TRBV5-1 | once | CASSLGVGRSSGANVLTF
TRBJ1-2 | TRBV7-3 | - | CASSPGTGGIGGYTF
TRBJ1-1 | TRBV11-1 | - | CASRWVGDTEAFF
TRBJ2-3 | TRBV21-1 | - | CASSKGGMTSTDTQYF
TRBJ2-4 | TRBV15 | - | CATSRRRYIQYF
TRBJ2-5 | TRBV7-2 | - | CASSFGGYQETQYF
TRBJ2-7 | TRBV7-8 | - | CASSTLGFYEQYF
TRBJ2-1 | TRBV25-1 | - | CASSPPLAGSLKGQFF
TRBJ2-3 | TRBV15 | - | CATSRWDVTDTQYF
TRBJ2-7 | TRBV4-2 | - | CASSQDSYEQYF
TRBJ2-3 | TRBV3-1/TRBV3-2 | - | CASSPGGTDTQYF
TRBJ1-2 | TRBV3-1/TRBV3-2 | - | CASSQVPGYGGYTF
TRBJ2-2 | TRBV5-4 | - | CASRSGGAGAGELFF
TRBJ1-1 | TRBV9 | - | CASSGQGRVGNTEAFF
TRBJ1-1 | TRBV28 | - | CASSAQGARNTEAFF
TRBJ1-6 | TRBV3-1/TRBV3-2 | few | CASSQVQGMESPLHF
TRBJ2-7 | TRBV6-5 | - | CASRVTGLYEQYF
TRBJ1-2 | TRBV7-9 | - | CASSLLTGDGYTF
TRBJ2-2 | TRBV2 | - | CASIPDTSNTGELFF
TRBJ2-3 | TRBV28 | - | CASSPVPSWGRTSTDTQYF
TRBJ1-6 | TRBV28 | - | CAIYGGGNSPLHF
TRBJ2-2 | TRBV30 | once | CAWKGTGFGELFF
TRBJ2-3 | TRBV9 | - | CASSVGGLPSDTQYF
TRBJ2-1 | TRBV18 | - | CASSPLAGTEQFF